This T cell receptor (beta chain) was obtained from a study of blood T cell repertoires in COVID-19 (TCRdb year 2020). Regarding the research as a whole: The collaborator samples originated in the United States, Italy and Spain and spanned the acute and convalescent phases of COVID-19. The prospective study material was composed of cDNA or gDNA derived from T cells, B-cell-depleted T cells, or PBMCs. Deeply sampled blood TCRbeta repertoires from subjects exposed to, actively infected with, or recovered from COVID-19 were included in the dataset. The repertoires were made available in a free public database intended to serve as a resource for research on the immune response to SARS-CoV-2. The samples were drawn from two sources: the first 160 participants of the ongoing ImmuneRACE study, and 1,254 subjects contributed by 6 global collaborators. The sample metadata nearly always contained a de-identified subject ID, COVID-19 status, age in years and sex. Where available, HLA class I and class II types were obtained from metadata supplied by the sample provider rather than from assay-based typing. The investigation overall reported the following: The quantity of clinical and demographic metadata differed by source and by participant and was supplied without curation.

This clone was picked up a small number of times. This clone's antigen is unknown. No per-base quality is available; no much larger clone lies one base away. In the prospective study, participants were roughly 18 to 95 years old, resided in approximately 25 geographic areas of the United States, and were enrolled through a virtual design. In the prospective study, cohorts were assigned on the basis of participant-reported clinical history obtained from a screening survey and a study questionnaire. Each participant in the prospective study had whole blood, serum and a nasopharyngeal or oropharyngeal swab collected by mobile phlebotomists. Additional blood draws and questionnaires over an approximately 2-month period could optionally be provided by prospective study participants. Before DNA extraction, prospective study blood samples were shipped either frozen or at room temperature. The immunoSEQ Assay, a bias-controlled multiplex PCR, was used to amplify TCRbeta CDR3 regions from genomic DNA. The authors processed their data as follows. Within the assay, amplification of reference gene primers was used to estimate how many nucleated cells each sample contained. To quantify the absolute abundance of each unique TCRbeta CDR3 rearrangement, sequence reads were collapsed and filtered. For each sample, productive Simpson clonality was calculated by taking the square root of Simpson's diversity index across productive rearrangements. In its TCRdb copy, this immuneACCESS table keeps in-frame sequences only and misses some clones. Where compared with another copy, unresolved V genes explain less than half of these, and the others have no known cause. V, J and clone size derive from that table, while D and trimming were established from the DNA sequence. In this sample the table shows hundreds of thousands of clones, about 85% of which occur a single time. The ten top clones hold approximately 2% of the sample.

CDR1 and CDR2, per the germline V gene (reference sequence), are LNHDA and SQIVND. The CDR3 goes from the cysteine to the phenylalanine over 15 residues. CDR3 DNA is the only sequence kept; it has 45 bases, read in frame from the first base. Trimmed from V: 8 bases; trimmed from J: 7 bases; junction bases lacking a gene match: 12. The rearranged segments are TRBV19 and TRBJ1-4; 8 central nucleotides agree with TRBD1. This TCR derives from a young woman with acute COVID-19. Sequenced input: PBMCs or T cells enriched from blood (not recorded which). CDR3 protein: CASDPLGTGGEKLFF. The nucleotide sequence is given as TGTGCCAGTGATCCCCTCGGGACAGGCGGTGAAAAACTGTTTTTT. The reference TRBV19 and TRBJ1-4 proteins fill in what lies around the CDR3, so the full variable domain reads DGGITQSPKYLFRKEGQNVTLSCEQNLNHDAMYWYRQDPGQGLRLIYYSQIVNDFQKGDIAEGYSVSREKKESFPLTVTSAQKNPTAFYLCASDPLGTGGEKLFFGSGTQLSVL.